What follows is one T cell receptor beta chain and its context. Antigen unknown. This entry comes from a study of CD8+CD57+ T cells in acquired aplastic anemia. Findings and caveats of the study: A set of about 28 CD8+ CDR3 sequences was shared between patients and controls, and these sequences appeared highly expressed in patients.

V lost 3 bases and J lost 6, with 18 bases in between. Germline-derived CDR1 and CDR2 are DFQATT and SNEGSKA (reference sequence). The CDR3 contains 14 residues. Genomic DNA, serving as template, underwent TCR beta VDJ and CDR3 profiling. TCRdb re-derived calls from the reads in MiXCR, one entry per CDR3 protein. The sample has some 150,000 distinct CDR3 sequences, around two fifths seen once; the top ten hold 6.5% to 10%. The sample taken for sequencing was sorted CD4+, CD8+, or CD8+CD57+ T cells (not recorded which) from PBMCs. The sequence came from a human donor in good health, serving as a control. The V call is TRBV20-1, the J call TRBJ2-7, with D possibly being TRBD1 or TRBD2 (6 bases each). The CDR3 reads CSASGHSGAGEQYF. The CDR3 DNA is TGCAGTGCTAGTGGTCACTCGGGGGCGGGCGAGCAGTACTTC.